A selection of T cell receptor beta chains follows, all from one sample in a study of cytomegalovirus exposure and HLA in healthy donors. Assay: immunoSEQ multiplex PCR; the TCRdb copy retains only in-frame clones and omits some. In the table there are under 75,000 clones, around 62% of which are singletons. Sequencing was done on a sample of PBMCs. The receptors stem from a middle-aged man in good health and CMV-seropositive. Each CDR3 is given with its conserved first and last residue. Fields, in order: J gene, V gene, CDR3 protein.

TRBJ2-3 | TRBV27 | CASSYLDTQYF
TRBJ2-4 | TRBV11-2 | CASTPGRVLTKNIQYF
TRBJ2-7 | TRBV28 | CASSLGLAVYEQYF
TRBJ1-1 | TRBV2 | CASKDIISTEAFF
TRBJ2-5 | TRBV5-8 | CASSIYYGTNQETQYF
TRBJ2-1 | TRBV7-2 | CASSVSRGEQFF
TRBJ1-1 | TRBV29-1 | CSVYRGMSTEAFF
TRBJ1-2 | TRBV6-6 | CASSYHREDYGYTF
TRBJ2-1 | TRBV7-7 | CASSKQGLAGDNEQFF
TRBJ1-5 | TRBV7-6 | CASSSQGDSNQPQHF
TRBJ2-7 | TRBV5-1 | CASTDRLAGDEQYF
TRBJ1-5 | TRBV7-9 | CSSSSTDTGKGNQPQHF
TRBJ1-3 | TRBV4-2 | CASSQDRGRGISGNTIYF
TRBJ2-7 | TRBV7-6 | CASSSSGTGATRQYF
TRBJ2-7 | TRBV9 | CASSVDASIDEQYF
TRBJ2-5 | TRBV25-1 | CASISGGAEETQYF
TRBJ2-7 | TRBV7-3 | CASSPIAGDQYEQYF
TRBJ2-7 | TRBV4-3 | CASSQAGSGAYEQYF
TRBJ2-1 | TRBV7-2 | CASSKPSGGSAEQFF
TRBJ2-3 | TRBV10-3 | CAISGLAGRGTDTQYF
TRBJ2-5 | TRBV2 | CASSPGETQYF
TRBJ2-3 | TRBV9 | CATSPGQGADTQYF
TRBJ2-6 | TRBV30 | CAWSVILAGANVLTF
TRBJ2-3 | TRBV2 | CASSVDSPSTDTQYF
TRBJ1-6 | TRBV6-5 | CASRGRENSPLHF
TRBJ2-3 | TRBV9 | CASSATSGGAGDTQYF
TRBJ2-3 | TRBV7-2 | CASSSQRGGRETQYF
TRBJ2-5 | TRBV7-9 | CASSLLLAGETQYF
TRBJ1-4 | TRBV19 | CASSSRGGEKLFF
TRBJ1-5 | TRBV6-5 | CASSGEGQPQHF
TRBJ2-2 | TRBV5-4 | CASGAGGDGELFF
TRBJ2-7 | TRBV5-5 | CASSFGGYEQYF
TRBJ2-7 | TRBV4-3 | CASSQTRTGISYEQYF
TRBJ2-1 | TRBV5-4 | CASSMSGTGEIDEQFF
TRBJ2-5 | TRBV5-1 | CASSFGDRGIIETQYF
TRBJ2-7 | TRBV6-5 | CASRKDRSSYEQYF
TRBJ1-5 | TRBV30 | CACLPGGRGSNQPQHF
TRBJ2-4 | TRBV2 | CASSGYVGTGEDIQYF
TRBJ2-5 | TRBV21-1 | CASSKAAGVAGGQETQYF
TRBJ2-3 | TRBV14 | CASGRQDTQYF